Listed below are T cell receptor beta chains from one sample, sequenced in a study of blood T cell repertoires in COVID-19. Profiling relied on immunoSEQ multiplex PCR, and the TCRdb table lists in-frame clones only, not all of them. Among about 120,000 clones, roughly 82% were seen once, and the ten largest hold 9% to 13%. The sequencing input was peripheral blood. Receptors were obtained from a human donor in a cohort sampled during active COVID-19. Both conserved end residues are part of each CDR3. D genes are given only for firm matches. Size is stated for part of the rows, as once, few or many counts, or as a class when the clone is expanded.

TRBV5-1	TRBJ2-3	-	-	TGCGCCAGCAGCTTGGCAGGGCCAGATACGCAGTATTTT	CASSLAGPDTQYF
TRBV6-1	TRBJ1-3	-	-	TGTGCCAGCAGTGACAGGCCTGGAAACACCATATATTTT	CASSDRPGNTIYF
TRBV18	TRBJ1-5	-	TRBD1	TGTGCCAGCTCGATAACAGGGGGCGCAATGTTAGGTCAGCCCCAGCATTTT	CASSITGGAMLGQPQHF
TRBV6-5	TRBJ2-1	few	TRBD2	TGTGCCAGCAGTTATCCCGGACTAGCTAATGAGCAGTTCTTC	CASSYPGLANEQFF
TRBV19	TRBJ1-1	-	-	TGTGCCAGTAGTATGGACCGGAGGGAAGCTTTCTTT	CASSMDRREAFF
TRBV6-5	TRBJ2-7	-	-	TGTGCCAGCAGAACACCGACAGGAGCCACTGGCGAGCAGTACTTC	CASRTPTGATGEQYF
TRBV10-3	TRBJ2-2	-	-	TGTGCCATCAGAAATGCCCTGGCCCCCACCGGGGAGCTGTTTTTT	CAIRNALAPTGELFF
TRBV11-3	TRBJ2-1	-	-	TGTGCCAGCAGCCAGCCGGGAAGCAATGAGCAGTTCTTC	CASSQPGSNEQFF
TRBV12-3/TRBV12-4	TRBJ2-2	-	-	TGTGCCAGCAGCCACGGGGAGCTGTTTTTT	CASSHGELFF
TRBV6-5	TRBJ2-3	-	TRBD1	TGTGCCAGCCAGGGGGGACAGGACTTCCTTACGCAGTATTTT	CASQGGQDFLTQYF
TRBV6-2/TRBV6-3	TRBJ2-1	-	TRBD1	TGTGCCAGCAGCCGCCCGGACAGGCTCAATGAGCAGTTCTTC	CASSRPDRLNEQFF
TRBV21-1	TRBJ2-7	-	-	TGTGCCAGCAGCAAAGGGCGGGGACCCTACGAGCAGTACTTC	CASSKGRGPYEQYF
TRBV20-1	TRBJ2-1	once	-	TGCAGTGCCATGAGTGACAATGAGCAGTTCTTC	CSAMSDNEQFF
TRBV6-5	TRBJ2-7	-	-	TGTGCCAGCAGACCGACAGGTCCCTTGGACGAGCAGTACTTC	CASRPTGPLDEQYF
TRBV3-1/TRBV3-2	TRBJ1-5	-	-	TGTGCCAGCAGCCAAGCCCGATTCCAGGGGCCCCAGCATTTT	CASSQARFQGPQHF
TRBV9	TRBJ1-3	-	-	TGTGCCAGCAGCGTCGACTCCGTCCCTGGAAACACCATATATTTT	CASSVDSVPGNTIYF
TRBV29-1	TRBJ1-1	-	-	TGCAGCGCTTGGACGGGAGGGAACACTGAAGCTTTCTTT	CSAWTGGNTEAFF
TRBV3-1/TRBV3-2	TRBJ2-5	-	TRBD2	TGTGCCAGCAGCCAAGGACTAGCGGGGGGTCCGGAGACCCAGTACTTC	CASSQGLAGGPETQYF
TRBV11-2	TRBJ2-1	once	TRBD1	TGTGCCAGCAGCCTGCAGGGGGCCGAAGCGCCCGAGCAGTTCTTC	CASSLQGAEAPEQFF
TRBV5-1	TRBJ2-3	-	-	TGCGCCAGCAGCCCCAGGGGTGAGGGTACAGATACGCAGTATTTT	CASSPRGEGTDTQYF
TRBV29-1	TRBJ2-1	-	TRBD1	TGCAGCGCGCCCGGCGAGGGGGCAATCGGGTACAATGAGCAGTTCTTC	CSAPGEGAIGYNEQFF
TRBV7-9	TRBJ1-5	-	TRBD1	TGTGCCAGCAGCTCTGGACAGGGGGGGACTCAGCCCCAGCATTTT	CASSSGQGGTQPQHF
TRBV28	TRBJ2-3	-	-	TGTGCCAGCAGTTCCTCCGCTCGCGCAGATACGCAGTATTTT	CASSSSARADTQYF
TRBV15	TRBJ2-7	-	-	TGTGCCACCAGCAGAGGTCGCAGCTACGAGCAGTACTTC	CATSRGRSYEQYF
TRBV3-1/TRBV3-2	TRBJ1-2	-	TRBD1	TGTGCCAGCAGCCCGACAGGGGGCGGGGGTGGCTACACCTTC	CASSPTGGGGGYTF
TRBV11-3	TRBJ2-3	-	-	TGTGCCAGCAGCCTTACAGGGTCAGATACGCAGTATTTT	CASSLTGSDTQYF
TRBV7-9	TRBJ2-3	-	TRBD2	TGTGCCAGCAGCCAATGGGCCCATAGCGGGGGGCAGGGAGATACGCAGTATTTT	CASSQWAHSGGQGDTQYF
TRBV24-1	TRBJ2-3	-	-	TGTGCCACAGGACAGACAGATACGCAGTATTTT	CATGQTDTQYF
TRBV5-4	TRBJ2-6	medium-sized	-	TGTGCCAGCAGCTTGGGACAGGCCTCTGGGGCCAACGTCCTGACTTTC	CASSLGQASGANVLTF
TRBV10-2	TRBJ2-7	once	-	TGCGCCAGCAGTGTAGGGCTAGCGTCCTCCTACGAGCAGTACTTC	CASSVGLASSYEQYF
TRBV5-5	TRBJ1-2	once	TRBD1	TGTGCCAGCAGCGACAGGGTTGGGTATGGCTACACCTTC	CASSDRVGYGYTF
TRBV6-5	TRBJ1-1	-	-	TGTGCCAGCAGTTACAGCCAGGGTGGAACTGAAGCTTTCTTT	CASSYSQGGTEAFF
TRBV19	TRBJ2-3	-	-	TGTGCCAGTAGCCGGACAGCCGATACGCAGTATTTT	CASSRTADTQYF
TRBV18	TRBJ1-4	-	TRBD1	TGTGCCAGCTCAGGGGACAGGGGTTCGCCATTCGCTAATGAAAAACTGTTTTTT	CASSGDRGSPFANEKLFF
TRBV6-6	TRBJ1-6	once	-	TGTGCCAGCACTCGCGGGGAGGATAATTCACCCCTCCACTTT	CASTRGEDNSPLHF
TRBV29-1	TRBJ1-1	-	-	TGCAGCGTTGAAGAATTGGGGGGCACTGAAGCTTTCTTT	CSVEELGGTEAFF
TRBV4-1	TRBJ2-7	-	-	TGCGCCAGCAGCCAAGTGGCGGCCACCTCCTACGAGCAGTACTTC	CASSQVAATSYEQYF
TRBV2	TRBJ1-6	-	-	TGTGCCAGCAGTGATGGGTCAGGGTCCAATTCACCCCTCCACTTT	CASSDGSGSNSPLHF
TRBV6-5	TRBJ2-7	-	TRBD1	TGTGCCAGCAGGGGGACAGCGAGGGGCGAGCAGTACTTC	CASRGTARGEQYF
TRBV5-4	TRBJ1-4	many	-	TGTGCCAGCAGTCGGGAGGGTCCGAATGAAAAACTGTTTTTT	CASSREGPNEKLFF
TRBV7-2	TRBJ1-5	-	-	TGTGCCAGCAGCTTATACGGTAGCAATCAGCCCCAGCATTTT	CASSLYGSNQPQHF
TRBV25-1	TRBJ1-1	-	-	TGTGCCAGCAGCCAGGGTCTGAACACTGAAGCTTTCTTT	CASSQGLNTEAFF
TRBV5-6	TRBJ1-2	-	TRBD1	TGTGCCAGCAGCCTGGTAAGGGACAGGGCTAACTATGGCTACACCTTC	CASSLVRDRANYGYTF
TRBV10-3	TRBJ2-3	-	TRBD2	TGTGCCATCAGTGAGACTAGCGGGGGCTCTAGCACAGATACGCAGTATTTT	CAISETSGGSSTDTQYF